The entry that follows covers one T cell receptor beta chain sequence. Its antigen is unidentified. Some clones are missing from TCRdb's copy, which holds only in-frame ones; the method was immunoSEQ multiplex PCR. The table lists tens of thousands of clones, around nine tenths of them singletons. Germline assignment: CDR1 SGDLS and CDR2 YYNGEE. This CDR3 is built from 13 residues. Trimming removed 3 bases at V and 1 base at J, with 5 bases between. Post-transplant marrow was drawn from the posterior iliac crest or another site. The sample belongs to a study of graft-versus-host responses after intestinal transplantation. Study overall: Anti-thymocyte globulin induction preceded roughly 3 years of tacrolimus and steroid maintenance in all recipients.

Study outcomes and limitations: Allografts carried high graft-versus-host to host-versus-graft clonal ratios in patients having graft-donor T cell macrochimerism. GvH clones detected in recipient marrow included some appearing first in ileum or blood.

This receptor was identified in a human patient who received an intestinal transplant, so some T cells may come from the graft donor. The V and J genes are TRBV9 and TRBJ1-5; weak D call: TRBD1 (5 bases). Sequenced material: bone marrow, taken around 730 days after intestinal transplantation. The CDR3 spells CASSGQSNQPQHF. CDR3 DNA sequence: TGTGCCAGCAGCGGACAGAGCAATCAGCCCCAGCATTTT.